This is a list of T cell receptor beta chains from one sample in a study of cytomegalovirus exposure and HLA in healthy donors. TCRdb's copy holds only in-frame clones and misses some; the assay was immunoSEQ multiplex PCR. The sample lists 87,000 or so clones, over 70% occurring once. The sequencing input was PBMCs. These receptors came from a woman aged 40 to 49 in good health and CMV-seronegative. Each CDR3 is given with its conserved first and last residue. The order of the fields is CDR3 DNA, CDR3 protein, V gene, clone size, CDR3 length, D gene, J gene. D genes are given only for firm matches. Clone size, where shown, is once, few, many, or a class for clones that have expanded.

TGTGCCAGCAGGGGGGGGGCGGCTGGAAACACCATATATTTT,CASRGGAAGNTIYF,TRBV2,few,14,.,TRBJ1-3
TGCGCCAGCACAGCGGGGGGCTACAATGAGCAGTTCTTC,CASTAGGYNEQFF,TRBV10-2,.,13,TRBD2,TRBJ2-1
TGTGCCAGCAGCTTCGGACAGGGGTTGTACGAGCAGTACTTC,CASSFGQGLYEQYF,TRBV7-2,.,14,TRBD1,TRBJ2-7
TGTGCCAGCAGCCAAGTGGGACAGGGGGCAGTAGATACGCAGTATTTT,CASSQVGQGAVDTQYF,TRBV4-2,.,16,TRBD1,TRBJ2-3
TGCGCCAGCTCACAAGGGGATCGCACTGAAGCTTTCTTT,CASSQGDRTEAFF,TRBV5-1,.,13,.,TRBJ1-1
TGTGCCTGGAGTTTCGGGACAGGCGCTTCCTACAATGAGCAGTTCTTC,CAWSFGTGASYNEQFF,TRBV30,.,16,TRBD1,TRBJ2-1
TGTGCCAGCAGTGAAGGGACAGGCTATGGCTACACCTTC,CASSEGTGYGYTF,TRBV2,.,13,TRBD1,TRBJ1-2
TGTGCCAGTACGGAGGCGGATTGGAATCAGCCCCAGCATTTT,CASTEADWNQPQHF,TRBV19,few,14,.,TRBJ1-5
TGCGCCAGCAGCTTGCAGCCAGGGACATTCTCTGGAAACACCATATATTTT,CASSLQPGTFSGNTIYF,TRBV5-1,few,17,.,TRBJ1-3
TGTGCCAGCAGCTTGGAGTGGGGACAGGGACGCCAGACCCAGTACTTC,CASSLEWGQGRQTQYF,TRBV5-4,.,16,TRBD1,TRBJ2-5
TGTGCCAGCAGCCCTAATACTGAAGCTTTCTTT,CASSPNTEAFF,TRBV6-1,.,11,.,TRBJ1-1
TGTGCCAGCAGTTATACAGGGTTTCAGCCCCAGCATTTT,CASSYTGFQPQHF,TRBV2,.,13,.,TRBJ1-5
TGTGCCAGCAGCCCGGGACAGGGATTTCAAGAGACCCAGTACTTC,CASSPGQGFQETQYF,TRBV2,.,15,TRBD1,TRBJ2-5
TGTGCCACACAGGGGATTGGTAATTCACCCCTCCACTTT,CATQGIGNSPLHF,TRBV25-1,.,13,TRBD1,TRBJ1-6
TGTGCCAGCAGCTTACAGGTATACACTGAAGCTTTCTTT,CASSLQVYTEAFF,TRBV2,.,13,.,TRBJ1-1
TGCGCCAGCAGCCTAAGGACTAGCGGGGCCACAGATACGCAGTATTTT,CASSLRTSGATDTQYF,TRBV5-1,.,16,TRBD2,TRBJ2-3
TGTGCCAGCAGGGAACAGGGGGCGCGTATAAACACTGAAGCTTTCTTT,CASREQGARINTEAFF,TRBV6-1,.,16,TRBD1,TRBJ1-1
TGCAGTGCTAGGAGGTCCGGGGAGCAGTACTTC,CSARRSGEQYF,TRBV20-1,.,11,.,TRBJ2-7
TGTGCCAGCAACCCACAGGGCGGCGAGACCCAGTACTTC,CASNPQGGETQYF,TRBV6-1,.,13,.,TRBJ2-5
TGTGCCAGCAGCCGTGGCAGAGGAACAACTGGAAACACCATATATTTT,CASSRGRGTTGNTIYF,TRBV7-9,.,16,.,TRBJ1-3
TGTGCCAGTAGTAAACTAGCGGGGGACTCGGGTACGCAGTATTTT,CASSKLAGDSGTQYF,TRBV19,.,15,TRBD2,TRBJ2-3
TGCGCCAGCAGCTTGGATCGGGGGGGCCCAGAGACCCAGTACTTC,CASSLDRGGPETQYF,TRBV5-1,.,15,TRBD2,TRBJ2-5
TGTGCCAGCAGCAGCGGTAGCGTCAGGGGGTCCGACAATGAGCAGTTCTTC,CASSSGSVRGSDNEQFF,TRBV5-8,.,17,TRBD1,TRBJ2-1
TGCAGCGTGTCTCGCGGGGGGATTACAGATACGCAGTATTTT,CSVSRGGITDTQYF,TRBV29-1,.,14,TRBD2,TRBJ2-3